The 5 T cell receptor beta chains below come from one sample, sequenced in a study of tumor-infiltrating lymphocytes in primary liver carcinoma. TCR beta cDNA was reverse-transcribed from about 500 ng of total RNA. The reaction used a constant-region primer and ProtoScript II reverse transcriptase. Slightly modified ARM-PCR with three nested multiplex PCR rounds yielded TCR beta libraries. Investigators reported that the first two PCR rounds, at 10 cycles each, used TRBV1-TRBV30 forward primers with a C-beta reverse primer. TCRdb re-analysed the multiplex PCR reads in MiXCR, keeping a single row per CDR3 protein. The data show 100,000 to 150,000 distinct CDR3 sequences, approximately 64% seen once. Co-extraction of RNA and DNA was performed on roughly 17-32 mg of unsorted bulk tissue. The sequencing sample was made of liver tumor tissue from sampling region 3. Subset: tumor region T3, left-lateral pole. The receptors shown here come from a woman aged 60-75 years with primary liver carcinoma and hepatitis B virus infection.

The sample holds many counts of this clonotype. The J gene is TRBJ2-1, the V gene TRBV4-1, with TRBD1 identical over 7 bases. The CDR3 sequence is 18 residues long. Germline CDR1 MGHRA, CDR2 YSYEKL. V was pared by 0 bases and J by 0 bases, with 8 bases of the junction left unmatched. The CDR3: CASSQENTGANSYNEQFF. CDR3 nucleotide sequence: TGCGCCAGCAGCCAAGAAAATACAGGGGCAAACTCCTACAATGAGCAGTTCTTC.

The V and J genes are TRBV28 and TRBJ1-5; D perhaps matches TRBD1 (6 bases). There are 14 residues in the CDR3. Germline CDR1 is MDHEN and CDR2 is SYDVKM. V lost 5 bases, J lost 7 bases, and 15 bases lay in between. The CDR3 protein is CASSKQGDRQPQHF. As DNA, the CDR3 is TGTGCCAGCAGTAAACAGGGCGATCGGCAGCCCCAGCATTTT.

Concerning this clonotype itself: In this CDR3 the conserved last residue, phenylalanine or tryptophan, is missing, so a read error is likely. The DNA is omitted, as the CDR3 cannot be located on it reliably, and the CDR3 follows TCRdb's listing. The genes are TRBV4-2 and TRBJ2-1; the tabulated D call, TRBD2, remains unverified against the DNA. CDR1 LGHNA and CDR2 YNFKEQ come from the germline V gene. The CDR3 sequence runs 16 residues, both termini included. The chain's CDR3 is CASSLSVGSSYNEQLL.

Sample share makes this clonotype medium-sized. The chain has TRBV11-1 and TRBJ2-7, with D tentatively TRBD2 (6 bases). The V gene's germline CDR1 is SGHAT and CDR2 FQDESV (reference sequence). The CDR3 is 14 amino acids. V lost 2 bases and J lost 5, with 13 bases in between. The CDR3 DNA is TGTGCCAGCAGCTTACACCGCGGGGCCCACGAGCAGTACTTC. Translating gives CASSLHRGAHEQYF. The full variable domain, with the rest looked up from reference TRBV11-1 and TRBJ2-7, is EAEVAQSPRYKITEKSQAVAFWCDPISGHATLYWYRQILGQGPELLVQFQDESVVDDSQLPKDRFSAERLKGVDSTLKIQPAELGDSAMYLCASSLHRGAHEQYFGPGTRLTVT.

In regard to this clonotype: Germline and junction disagree at one end, which may indicate a read error. J is TRBJ1-1 and V is TRBV29-1, with 7 positions matching TRBD1. The CDR3 extends over 15 amino acids. Germline V gene sequence: CDR1 SQVTM, CDR2 ANQGSEA. The CDR3, as DNA: TGCAGCGTTACCGTAGGGGGCAGGTGGAACACTGAAGCGTTCTTT. This gives the protein CSVTVGGRWNTEAFF.